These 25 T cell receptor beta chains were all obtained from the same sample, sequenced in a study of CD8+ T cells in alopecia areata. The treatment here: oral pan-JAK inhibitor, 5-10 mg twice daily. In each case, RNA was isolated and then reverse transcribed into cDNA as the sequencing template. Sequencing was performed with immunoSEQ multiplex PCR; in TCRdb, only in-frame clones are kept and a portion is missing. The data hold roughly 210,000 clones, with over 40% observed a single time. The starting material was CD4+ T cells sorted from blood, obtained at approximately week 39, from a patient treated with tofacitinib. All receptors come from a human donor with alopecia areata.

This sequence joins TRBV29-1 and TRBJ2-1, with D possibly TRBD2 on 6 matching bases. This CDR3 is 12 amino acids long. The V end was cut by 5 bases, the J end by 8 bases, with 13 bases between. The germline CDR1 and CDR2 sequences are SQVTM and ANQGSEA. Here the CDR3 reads CSVLRGSDEQFF. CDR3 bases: TGCAGCGTTCTACGGGGGTCGGATGAGCAGTTCTTC.

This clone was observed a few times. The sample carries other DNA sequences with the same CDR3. CDR3: CASSLIGNEQFF. The CDR3, as DNA: TGTGCCAGCAGCTTAATCGGCAATGAGCAGTTCTTC. The chain has TRBV11-2 and TRBJ2-1; no firm D call. V gave up 2 bases and J gave up 6 bases, with 5 bases separating them. The CDR3 contains 12 residues. Germline lookup yields CDR1 SGHAT and CDR2 FQNNGV.

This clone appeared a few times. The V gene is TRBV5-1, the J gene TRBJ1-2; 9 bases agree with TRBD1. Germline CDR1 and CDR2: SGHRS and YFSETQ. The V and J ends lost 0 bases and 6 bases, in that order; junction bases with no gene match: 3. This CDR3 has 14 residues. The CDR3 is CASSLVGQGDGYTF. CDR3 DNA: TGCGCCAGCAGCTTGGTGGGACAGGGTGATGGCTACACCTTC.

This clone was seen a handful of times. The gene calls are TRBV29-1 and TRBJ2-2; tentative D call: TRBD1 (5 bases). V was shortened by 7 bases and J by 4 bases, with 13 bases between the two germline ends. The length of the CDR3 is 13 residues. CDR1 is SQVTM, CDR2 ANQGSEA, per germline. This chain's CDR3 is CSEFDRATGELFF. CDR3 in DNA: TGCAGCGAATTCGACAGAGCCACCGGGGAGCTGTTTTTT.

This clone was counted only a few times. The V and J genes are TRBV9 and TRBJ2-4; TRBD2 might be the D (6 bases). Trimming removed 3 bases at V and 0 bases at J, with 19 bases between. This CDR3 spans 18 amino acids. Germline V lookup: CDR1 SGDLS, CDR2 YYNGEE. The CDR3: CASSGSLAGPIAKNIQYF. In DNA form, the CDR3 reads TGTGCCAGCAGCGGATCCCTGGCGGGGCCGATAGCCAAAAACATTCAGTACTTC.

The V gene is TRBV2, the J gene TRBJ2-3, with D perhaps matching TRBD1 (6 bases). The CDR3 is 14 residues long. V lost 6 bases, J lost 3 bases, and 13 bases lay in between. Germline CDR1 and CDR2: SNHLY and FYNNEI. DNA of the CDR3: TGTGCCAGCAGCTCACAGGGTAGGACAGATACGCAGTATTTT. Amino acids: CASSSQGRTDTQYF.

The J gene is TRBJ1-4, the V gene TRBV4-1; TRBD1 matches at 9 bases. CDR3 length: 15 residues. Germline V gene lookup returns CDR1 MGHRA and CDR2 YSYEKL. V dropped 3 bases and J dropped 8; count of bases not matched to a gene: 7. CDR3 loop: CASSHRTGVVEKLFF. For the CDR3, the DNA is TGCGCCAGCAGCCACAGGACAGGGGTGGTCGAAAAACTGTTTTTT.

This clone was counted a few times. The CDR3 DNA follows: TGTGCCAGCAGCCCTCAATTTCGGCTAGCGGGGGCGAACACCGGGGAGCTGTTTTTT. Its protein is CASSPQFRLAGANTGELFF. This sequence joins TRBV9 and TRBJ2-2; 10 nucleotides line up with TRBD2. This CDR3 is 19 amino acids long. From germline, CDR1 is SGDLS and CDR2 YYNGEE. V was clipped by 4 bases and J by 0 bases; unmatched bases: 12.

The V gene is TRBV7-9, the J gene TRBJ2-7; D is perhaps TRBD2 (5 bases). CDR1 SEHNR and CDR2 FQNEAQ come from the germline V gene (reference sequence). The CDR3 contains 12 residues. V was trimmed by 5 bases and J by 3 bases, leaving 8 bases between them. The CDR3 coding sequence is TGTGCCAGCAGCCCACTAGGCTACGAGCAGTACTTC. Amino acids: CASSPLGYEQYF.

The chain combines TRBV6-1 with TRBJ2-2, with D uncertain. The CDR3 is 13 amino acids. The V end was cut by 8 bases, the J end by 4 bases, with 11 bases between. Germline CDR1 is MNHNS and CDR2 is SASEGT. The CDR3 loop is CASYPSRTGELFF. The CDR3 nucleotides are TGTGCCAGCTATCCCAGTCGCACCGGGGAGCTGTTTTTT.

The CDR3: CAWSPDRDNEQFF. The CDR3 nucleotides are TGTGCCTGGAGTCCGGACAGGGACAATGAGCAGTTCTTC. The chain uses TRBV30 and TRBJ2-1; 8 bases map to TRBD1. Germline CDR1 GTSNPN, CDR2 SVGIG (reference sequence). Losses at the gene ends were 2 bases for V and 5 bases for J; bases not matched to a gene: 2. This CDR3 contains 13 residues.

In nucleotides, the CDR3 is TGCGCCAGCAGCTTGCTAGAAGAGACCCAGTACTTC. Protein sequence: CASSLLEETQYF. This chain uses TRBV5-1 with TRBJ2-5; no firm D call. Germline assignment: CDR1 SGHRS and CDR2 YFSETQ. With 1 base removed from V and 3 bases from J, the gap between germline ends came to 4 bases. This CDR3 spans 12 amino acids.

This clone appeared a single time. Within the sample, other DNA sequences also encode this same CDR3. Here the CDR3 DNA reads TGTGCCTGGAGTGTACAGGGAGGTGCTGAAGCTTTCTTT. Protein sequence: CAWSVQGGAEAFF. The V gene is TRBV30, the J gene TRBJ1-1; D might be TRBD1 (6 bases). The CDR3 runs 13 residues. Germline CDR1 GTSNPN, CDR2 SVGIG (reference sequence). The V and J ends lost 0 bases and 6 bases respectively, with 11 bases between them.

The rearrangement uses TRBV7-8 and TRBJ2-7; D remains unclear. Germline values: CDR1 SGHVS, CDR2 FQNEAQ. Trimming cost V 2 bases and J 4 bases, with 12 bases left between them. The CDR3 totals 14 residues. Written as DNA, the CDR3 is TGTGCCAGCAGCTTATTCGGCGTTGGGTACGAGCAGTACTTC. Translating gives CASSLFGVGYEQYF. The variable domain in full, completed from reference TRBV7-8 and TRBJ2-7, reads GAGVSQSPRYKVAKRGQDVALRCDPISGHVSLFWYQQALGQGPEFLTYFQNEAQLDKSGLPSDRFFAERPEGSVSTLKIQRTQQEDSAVYLCASSLFGVGYEQYFGPGTRLTVT.

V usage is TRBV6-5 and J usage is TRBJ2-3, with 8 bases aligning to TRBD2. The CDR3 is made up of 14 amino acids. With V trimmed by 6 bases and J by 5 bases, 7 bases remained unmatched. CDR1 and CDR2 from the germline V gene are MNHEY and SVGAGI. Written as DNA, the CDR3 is TGTGCCAGCAGCCGCGGGACTAGTGGAGATACGCAGTATTTT. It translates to CASSRGTSGDTQYF.

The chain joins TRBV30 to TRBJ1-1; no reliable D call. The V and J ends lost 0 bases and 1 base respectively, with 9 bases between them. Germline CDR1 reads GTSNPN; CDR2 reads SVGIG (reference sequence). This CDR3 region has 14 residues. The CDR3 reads CAWSVRAGNTEAFF. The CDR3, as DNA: TGTGCCTGGAGTGTACGAGCAGGGAACACTGAAGCTTTCTTT.

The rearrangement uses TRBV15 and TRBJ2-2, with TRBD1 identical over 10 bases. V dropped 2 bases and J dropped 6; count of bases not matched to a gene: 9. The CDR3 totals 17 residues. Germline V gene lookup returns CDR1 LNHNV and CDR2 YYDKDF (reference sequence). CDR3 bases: TGTGCCACCAGCAGACGAACAGGGACAGGGGTGGCCGGGGAGCTGTTTTTT. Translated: CATSRRTGTGVAGELFF.

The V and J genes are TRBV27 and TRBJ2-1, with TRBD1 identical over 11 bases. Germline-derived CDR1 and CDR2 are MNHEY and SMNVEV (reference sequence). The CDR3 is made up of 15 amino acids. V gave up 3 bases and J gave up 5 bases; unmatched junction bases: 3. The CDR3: CASSLDRGPHNEQFF. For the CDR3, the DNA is TGTGCCAGCAGTTTGGACAGGGGGCCCCACAATGAGCAGTTCTTC.

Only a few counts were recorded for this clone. The CDR3 DNA sequence: TGTGCCACCAGCAGAGGGGATTACGAGCAGTACTTC. This codes for CATSRGDYEQYF. V is TRBV15 and J is TRBJ2-7; D gene uncertain. The CDR3 length is 12 residues. V was shortened by 1 base and J by 4 bases, with 5 bases between the two germline ends. CDR1 and CDR2 (germline): LNHNV, YYDKDF (reference sequence).

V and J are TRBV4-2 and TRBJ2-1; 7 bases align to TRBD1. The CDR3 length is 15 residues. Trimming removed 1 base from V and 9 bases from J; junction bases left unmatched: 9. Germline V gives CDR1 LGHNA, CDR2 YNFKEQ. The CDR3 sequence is CASSQGVQGVGEQFF. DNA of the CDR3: TGTGCCAGCAGCCAAGGAGTCCAGGGGGTGGGTGAGCAGTTCTTC.

The CDR3 here is CSVDQTGISEGYTF. The DNA for the CDR3 is TGCAGCGTGGATCAGACGGGGATAAGTGAGGGCTACACCTTC. This rearrangement joins TRBV29-1 to TRBJ1-2; the D is unclear. Germline lookup yields CDR1 SQVTM and CDR2 ANQGSEA. V was clipped by 6 bases and J by 8 bases, with 22 bases between them. The CDR3 extends over 14 amino acids.

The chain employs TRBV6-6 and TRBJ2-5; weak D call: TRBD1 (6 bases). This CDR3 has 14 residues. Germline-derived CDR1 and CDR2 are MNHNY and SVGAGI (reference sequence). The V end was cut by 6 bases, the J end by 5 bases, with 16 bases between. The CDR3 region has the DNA TGTGCCAGCAGCAAGGGGGATCGGGGTGAGACCCAGTACTTC. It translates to CASSKGDRGETQYF.

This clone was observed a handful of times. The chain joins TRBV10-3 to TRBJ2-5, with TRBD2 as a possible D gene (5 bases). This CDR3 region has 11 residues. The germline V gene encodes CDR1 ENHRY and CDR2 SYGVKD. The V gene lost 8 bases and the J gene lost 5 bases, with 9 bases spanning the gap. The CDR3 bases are TGTGCCATCGGACTTGAGGAGACCCAGTACTTC. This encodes CAIGLEETQYF.

This chain's CDR3 is CASSWFRDQPQHF. DNA of the CDR3: TGTGCCAGCAGCTGGTTTAGGGATCAGCCCCAGCATTTT. The J gene is TRBJ1-5, the V gene TRBV28; D unclear. V gave up 6 bases and J gave up 5 bases, with 11 bases separating them. This CDR3 is built from 13 residues. Germline CDR1 MDHEN, CDR2 SYDVKM.

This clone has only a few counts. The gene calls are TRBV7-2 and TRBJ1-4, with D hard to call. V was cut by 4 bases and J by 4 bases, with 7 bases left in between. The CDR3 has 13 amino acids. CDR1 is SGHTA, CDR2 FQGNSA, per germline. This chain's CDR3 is CASSSGSNEKLFF. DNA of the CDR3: TGTGCCAGCAGCTCCGGGAGTAATGAAAAACTGTTTTTT.